These T cell receptor beta chains were read from a single sample in a study of spatial heterogeneity in lung cancer. TCRdb reanalysed the 5' RACE reads using MiXCR and keeps one entry per CDR3 protein. The sample contains 110,000 or so distinct CDR3 sequences, roughly 10% of which appear only once. This sample comprised PBMCs, obtained at follow-up. These receptor sequences come from a female donor with early-stage non-small cell lung cancer. The CDR3 runs from the conserved cysteine through the conserved F or W. A D gene is named only where the DNA matches it firmly. Part of the rows lack a size; the others show once, few, many or a class for expanded clones.

TRBD2 | TRBJ2-5 | . | TRBV11-2 | CASSLTWLAGDLKTQYF | TGTGCCAGCAGCTTAACGTGGTTAGCGGGAGATCTAAAGACCCAGTACTTC
. | TRBJ1-5 | many | TRBV27 | CASSFSPLKPQHF | TGTGCCAGCAGTTTTAGCCCTCTCAAGCCCCAGCATTTT
TRBD2 | TRBJ2-7 | many | TRBV27 | CASSTFRRESRAYEQYF | TGTGCCAGCTCTACGTTTCGGCGGGAGTCTAGGGCCTACGAGCAGTACTTC
. | TRBJ2-3 | few | TRBV6-2/TRBV6-3 | CASSPGQNTQYF | TGTGCCAGCAGCCCAGGACAGAACACGCAGTATTTT
. | TRBJ1-1 | many | TRBV12-3/TRBV12-4 | CASRGRVNTEAFF | TGTGCCAGCAGGGGTAGAGTGAACACTGAAGCTTTCTTT
. | TRBJ1-4 | few | TRBV2 | CASSEFPPPTNEKLFF | TGTGCCAGCAGTGAATTTCCCCCGCCGACTAATGAAAAACTGTTTTTT
TRBD1 | TRBJ2-1 | few | TRBV29-1 | CSARGTVDEQFF | TGCAGTGCTCGAGGGACAGTGGATGAGCAGTTCTTC
. | TRBJ2-2 | many | TRBV20-1 | CSAKKDTGELFF | TGCAGTGCTAAGAAGGACACCGGGGAGCTGTTTTTT
. | TRBJ2-1 | few | TRBV28 | CASSLSVPNEQFF | TGTGCCAGCAGTCTAAGCGTACCTAATGAGCAGTTCTTC
TRBD1 | TRBJ1-1 | many | TRBV5-8 | CASSRHQGVGNTEAFF | TGTGCCAGCAGCCGGCATCAGGGGGTGGGGAACACTGAAGCTTTCTTT
. | TRBJ1-2 | . | TRBV3-1 | CASSQDRRANYGYTF | TGTGCCAGCAGCCAAGACAGGAGAGCTAACTATGGCTACACCTTC
TRBD2 | TRBJ2-7 | many | TRBV20-1 | CSARTSGIYEQYF | TGCAGTGCTAGGACTAGCGGGATCTACGAGCAGTACTTC
. | TRBJ2-1 | . | TRBV29-1 | CSVQIIYNEQFF | TGCAGCGTCCAAATTATATACAATGAGCAGTTCTTC
. | TRBJ1-5 | . | TRBV6-6 | CASNSGQNQPQHF | TGTGCCAGTAACAGCGGTCAGAATCAGCCCCAGCATTTT
. | TRBJ1-1 | few | TRBV24-1 | CATSDFRYTEAFF | TGTGCCACCAGTGATTTCCGTTACACTGAAGCTTTCTTT
. | TRBJ2-3 | few | TRBV7-6 | CASSPRSGPDTQYF | TGTGCCAGCAGCCCGAGGTCGGGCCCAGATACGCAGTATTTT
. | TRBJ1-2 | . | TRBV5-1 | CASTPRGLNYGYTF | TGCGCCAGCACACCGCGGGGGCTTAACTATGGCTACACCTTC
TRBD1 | TRBJ1-1 | . | TRBV2 | CATGQGGTEAFF | TGTGCCACTGGACAGGGCGGTACTGAAGCTTTCTTT
TRBD1 | TRBJ1-5 | . | TRBV5-5 | CASSFGTGPNQPQHF | TGTGCCAGCAGCTTCGGGACAGGGCCCAATCAGCCCCAGCATTTT
. | TRBJ2-5 | . | TRBV7-8 | CASSPRVETQYF | TGTGCCAGCAGCCCCAGGGTGGAGACCCAGTACTTC
. | TRBJ2-3 | . | TRBV11-2 | CASSLVVLTRDTQYF | TGTGCCAGCAGCTTAGTTGTGTTGACTCGGGATACGCAGTATTTT
. | TRBJ2-3 | few | TRBV5-4 | CASSTPGEDTQYF | TGTGCCAGCAGCACACCTGGGGAAGATACGCAGTATTTT